Each of the 32 T cell receptor beta chains below was sequenced from the same sample in a study of shared clonotypes between healthy human individuals. Profiled with immunoSEQ multiplex PCR; TCRdb holds only in-frame clones, not every one. The sample has over a million clones; about three quarters are singletons. The sequenced material came from memory CD4+ T cells sorted from blood. Subset: CD45RA-negative fraction. The receptors shown here come from a man between 18 and 29 years old in good health.

The rearrangement joins TRBV28 to TRBJ2-3, with D maybe TRBD2 (7 bases). The germline V and J ends were trimmed by 5 bases and 5 bases, with 20 bases remaining between them. In germline, CDR1 is MDHEN, CDR2 SYDVKM. This CDR3 contains 16 residues. The CDR3 loop reads CASSHSVGGARDTQYF. The CDR3 DNA follows: TGTGCCAGCAGTCACAGCGTGGGGGGGGCTAGAGATACGCAGTATTTT.

The chain is built from TRBV7-2 and TRBJ2-1; 12 positions agree with TRBD2. Germline assignment: CDR1 SGHTA and CDR2 FQGNSA. The CDR3 runs 18 residues. The J segment lost 6 bases and the V segment lost 4 bases, leaving 13 bases of the junction unmatched. The CDR3 DNA is TGTGCCAGCAGCTCGGGGGTGCCTAGCGGGAGGGCCCTCAATGAGCAGTTCTTC. It codes for CASSSGVPSGRALNEQFF.

This clone came up a few times. V is TRBV5-1 and J is TRBJ1-5; possible D gene TRBD1, 5 bases. V was shortened by 0 bases and J by 2 bases, with 6 bases between the two germline ends. The germline V gene has CDR1 SGHRS and CDR2 YFSETQ. The CDR3 is made up of 14 amino acids. The CDR3 loop reads CASSLGDGNQPQHF. CDR3 sequence (DNA): TGCGCCAGCAGCTTGGGGGACGGCAATCAGCCCCAGCATTTT.

The rearrangement joins TRBV21-1 to TRBJ2-6; the table's D call TRBD1 went unverified against the DNA. TRBV21-1 is a documented pseudogene. The CDR3 has 19 amino acids. CDR3 DNA sequence: TGTGCCAGCAGCAAGTATGATAACAGGGGCTGTTCTGGGGCCAACGTCCTGACTTTC. Residues: CASSKYDNRGCSGANVLTF.

The chain recombines TRBV9 with TRBJ2-3, with 7 bases aligning to TRBD2. The CDR3 loop spans 17 amino acids. Germline lookup yields CDR1 SGDLS and CDR2 YYNGEE. The V gene end was trimmed by 3 bases and the J gene end by 0 bases; junction bases not matched to a gene: 10. The CDR3, as DNA: TGTGCCAGCAGCGAACGACGCGGGGGAACTAGCACAGATACGCAGTATTTT. Protein product: CASSERRGGTSTDTQYF.

The table lists this clone with a count of one. This sequence joins TRBV29-1 and TRBJ1-5, with a tentative D call TRBD1 (6 bases). V lost 7 bases, J lost 6 bases, and 16 bases lay in between. The CDR3 runs to 13 residues. Germline-derived CDR1 and CDR2 are SQVTM and ANQGSEA. CDR3 amino acids: CSGLWGAGQPQHF. CDR3 DNA sequence: TGCAGCGGACTATGGGGGGCAGGTCAGCCCCAGCATTTT.

To note about this clone: This may come from a read error, since a much larger clone is one base off. The chain is built from TRBV6-5 and TRBJ2-5; D is ambiguous. CDR1 and CDR2 from the germline V gene are MNHEY and SVGAGI. Trimming pared 6 bases from V and 1 base from J, leaving 6 bases between. There are 12 residues in the CDR3. The CDR3 reads CASSHLQETQYF. The CDR3, as DNA: TGTGCCAGCAGCCATCTCCAAGAGACCCAGTACTTC.

The rearrangement joins TRBV7-9 to TRBJ1-5; D gene unclear. Germline CDR1 is SEHNR and CDR2 is FQNEAQ (reference sequence). The CDR3 loop spans 13 amino acids. Trimming stripped 3 bases from V and 1 base from J, with 4 bases between. The CDR3 loop is CASSLRSNQPQHF. DNA of the CDR3: TGTGCCAGCAGCTTGCGGAGCAATCAGCCCCAGCATTTT.

The V call is TRBV2, the J call TRBJ2-2; TRBD1 or TRBD2 may be the D gene (5 bases each). CDR1 and CDR2 (germline): SNHLY, FYNNEI. The CDR3 runs 14 residues. V gave up 9 bases and J gave up 6 bases, with 17 bases separating them. CDR3 in DNA: TGTGCCAGTGCGACTATCGGGGCTGCCGGGGAGCTGTTTTTT. Translation gives CASATIGAAGELFF.

This rearrangement joins TRBV11-2 to TRBJ2-5; 7 bases are a match to TRBD2. The V gene end was trimmed by 5 bases and the J gene end by 5 bases; junction bases not matched to a gene: 11. This CDR3 is built from 15 residues. Germline lookup yields CDR1 SGHAT and CDR2 FQNNGV. The CDR3 here is CASSTEGGSGETQYF. As DNA, the CDR3 is TGTGCCAGCAGCACAGAGGGCGGGAGTGGGGAGACCCAGTACTTC.

This clone has a handful of counts. The chain has TRBV10-2 and TRBJ1-5; TRBD1 might be the D (6 bases). Germline V gene data show CDR1 as WSHSY and CDR2 as SAAADI. The CDR3 contains 14 residues. Trimming cost V 6 bases and J 1 base, with 10 bases left between them. The DNA for the CDR3 is TGCGCCAGCAGGGCAGGGGAGAGCAATCAGCCCCAGCATTTT. Protein sequence: CASRAGESNQPQHF.

This clone was picked up a small number of times. The chain couples TRBV11-2 to TRBJ2-1; D possibly corresponds to TRBD1 (6 bases). Germline assignment: CDR1 SGHAT and CDR2 FQNNGV. This CDR3 contains 13 residues. V lost 5 bases to trimming and J lost 9 bases, with 14 bases between them. CDR3 loop: CASSASRGGEQFF. CDR3 coding DNA: TGTGCCAGCAGCGCCTCCAGGGGCGGTGAGCAGTTCTTC.

This clone showed up just once. The chain carries TRBV30 and TRBJ2-1; perhaps TRBD2 as D (6 bases). Per germline, CDR1 GTSNPN and CDR2 SVGIG (reference sequence). Trimming took off 2 bases at V and 7 bases at J, with 21 bases between the two ends. There are 16 residues in the CDR3. The CDR3 DNA reads as TGTGCCTGGAGTCTCGGGACTTCGAAAAGGGCTAATGAGCAGTTCTTC. Its translation: CAWSLGTSKRANEQFF.

In regard to this clone: The sample holds other DNA sequences that translate to the same CDR3. CDR3 sequence (DNA): TGCAGCGTTGCTCAGGGGGGCACTGAAGCTTTCTTT. It is translated as CSVAQGGTEAFF. The rearrangement links TRBV29-1 to TRBJ1-1; 7 bases line up with TRBD1. Germline-derived CDR1 and CDR2 are SQVTM and ANQGSEA. The V gene end was trimmed by 4 bases and the J gene end by 4 bases; junction bases not matched to a gene: 3. The CDR3 has 12 residues.

The chain is built from TRBV14 and TRBJ2-7, with TRBD1 as a possible D gene (6 bases). The V end lost 6 bases, the J end lost 3 bases, and 18 bases lay between the germline ends. Germline CDR1 and CDR2: SGHDN and FVKESK. CDR3 length: 15 residues. This chain's CDR3 is CASSPGQGFGYEQYF. DNA for the CDR3: TGTGCCAGCAGTCCGGGACAAGGTTTTGGCTACGAGCAGTACTTC.

The chain employs TRBV30 and TRBJ2-7; D is perhaps TRBD1 (5 bases). V lost 0 bases, J lost 5 bases, and 8 bases lay in between. The CDR3 spans 12 residues. Germline loops: CDR1 GTSNPN, CDR2 SVGIG (reference sequence). CDR3 amino acids: CAWSVFRDEQYF. CDR3 sequence (DNA): TGTGCCTGGAGTGTATTCAGGGACGAGCAGTACTTC.

Only a few counts were recorded for this clone. V and J are TRBV30 and TRBJ1-1; no clear D. Trimming cost V 2 bases and J 0 bases, with 1 base left between them. The CDR3 is 11 residues long. CDR1 and CDR2 from the germline V gene are GTSNPN and SVGIG (reference sequence). Here the CDR3 reads CAWSMNTEAFF. The CDR3 DNA sequence: TGTGCCTGGAGTATGAACACTGAAGCTTTCTTT.

This chain uses TRBV19 with TRBJ2-5, with 9 bases lining up with TRBD1. This CDR3 spans 15 amino acids. J lost 5 bases, V lost 4 bases, and 8 bases had no gene match. Germline CDR1 is LNHDA and CDR2 is SQIVND (reference sequence). The DNA of the CDR3 is TGTGCCAGTAGTAACAGGGGGCTTTATGTGGAGACCCAGTACTTC. This translates into CASSNRGLYVETQYF.

The V gene is TRBV7-2, the J gene TRBJ2-5; no clear D. The CDR3 sequence is 13 residues long. V was pared by 3 bases and J by 5 bases, with 10 bases between. Germline values: CDR1 SGHTA, CDR2 FQGNSA. This CDR3 reads CASSFTSRETQYF. In DNA form, the CDR3 reads TGTGCCAGCAGCTTCACCTCGCGGGAGACCCAGTACTTC.

The chain uses TRBV11-2 and TRBJ2-5; 7 nucleotides align to TRBD2. The CDR3 consists of 13 residues. The trim removed 5 bases at V and 3 bases at J, leaving 3 bases unmatched. The germline CDR1 and CDR2 sequences are SGHAT and FQNNGV. This CDR3 reads CASSPGRKETQYF. In nucleotides, the CDR3 is TGTGCCAGCAGCCCCGGGAGGAAAGAGACCCAGTACTTC.

In its sample, this clone was seen a few times. The chain links TRBV6-1 to TRBJ1-1, with D unclear. Germline CDR1 is MNHNS and CDR2 is SASEGT. Trimming removed 5 bases from V and 1 base from J, with 8 bases in between. The CDR3 is made up of 13 amino acids. CDR3 amino acids: CASSSQPNTEAFF. In DNA, the CDR3 is TGTGCCAGCAGTTCTCAGCCGAACACTGAAGCTTTCTTT.

The chain carries TRBV5-6 and TRBJ2-7; D perhaps matches TRBD1 (5 bases). The V end lost 2 bases, the J end lost 0 bases, and 12 bases lay between the germline ends. Germline assignment: CDR1 SGHDT and CDR2 YYEEEE. The CDR3 extends over 15 amino acids. Here the CDR3 reads CASSFRGAPSYEQYF. The DNA for the CDR3 is TGTGCCAGCAGCTTTAGGGGCGCCCCCTCCTACGAGCAGTACTTC.

The gene calls are TRBV9 and TRBJ1-2, with 10 nucleotides matching TRBD1. The CDR3 runs to 17 residues. The germline V gene has CDR1 SGDLS and CDR2 YYNGEE. J gave up 3 bases and V 3 bases, and 11 bases lay outside the gene matches. CDR3 amino acids: CASSATGGNSLDYGYTF. DNA for the CDR3: TGTGCCAGCAGCGCGACAGGGGGCAATTCTCTGGACTATGGCTACACCTTC.

The rearrangement joins TRBV5-8 to TRBJ1-6; no clear D gene. Trimming left V 2 bases short and J 13 bases short, with 19 bases between. The CDR3 spans 15 residues. CDR1 SGHTS and CDR2 YDEGEE come from the germline V gene. Here the CDR3 DNA reads TGTGCCAGCAGCTTTGTCAGTCAAAGGGTAGCGCCCCTCCACTTT. Translation gives CASSFVSQRVAPLHF.

This clone was found many times. The genes are TRBV19 and TRBJ1-5; 7 nucleotides agree with TRBD1. J lost 1 base, V lost 5 bases, and 5 bases had no gene match. This CDR3 contains 15 residues. Germline V gene data show CDR1 as LNHDA and CDR2 as SQIVND (reference sequence). The CDR3: CASSPEGGSNQPQHF. CDR3 DNA: TGTGCCAGTAGTCCCGAAGGGGGCAGCAATCAGCCCCAGCATTTT.

The chain recombines TRBV2 with TRBJ1-2; 7 bases fit TRBD1. With 8 bases clipped from V and 5 bases from J, the junction kept 8 bases outside the gene matches. The CDR3 loop spans 13 amino acids. Germline V gene lookup returns CDR1 SNHLY and CDR2 FYNNEI. The CDR3 coding sequence is TGTGCCAGCGAACGGGACAGCCAATATGGCTACACCTTC. As protein: CASERDSQYGYTF.

As for this clone: Other nucleotide sequences in the sample specify the same CDR3. CDR3 coding DNA: TGCGCCAGCAGCCCGGGGACAGGAAATTCACCCCTCCACTTT. Residues: CASSPGTGNSPLHF. V and J are TRBV5-1 and TRBJ1-6; 8 nucleotides align to TRBD1. With 4 bases clipped from V and 7 bases from J, the junction kept 4 bases outside the gene matches. This CDR3 has 14 amino acids. Germline assignment: CDR1 SGHRS and CDR2 YFSETQ.

J is TRBJ2-7 and V is TRBV6-4; perhaps TRBD1 as D (6 bases). Trimming removed 10 bases at V and 6 bases at J, with 19 bases between. CDR1 is MRHNA and CDR2 is SNTAGT in the germline V gene. This CDR3 is 13 amino acids long. The CDR3 spells CAIKNRAGGEQYF. CDR3 in DNA: TGTGCCATCAAGAACAGGGCTGGTGGCGAGCAGTACTTC.

The chain is built from TRBV6-1 and TRBJ1-1; D is undetermined. This CDR3 has 13 amino acids. Germline V gene sequence: CDR1 MNHNS, CDR2 SASEGT. The V end was cut by 8 bases, the J end by 0 bases, with 10 bases between. This CDR3 is CASARDMNTEAFF. The DNA for the CDR3 is TGTGCCAGCGCGCGAGATATGAACACTGAAGCTTTCTTT.

This clone was seen only once. This chain uses TRBV11-2 with TRBJ1-1, with a weak D call TRBD1 (5 bases). Per the germline V gene, CDR1 is SGHAT and CDR2 is FQNNGV. CDR3 size: 15 residues. V was pared by 3 bases and J by 4 bases, with 15 bases between. The CDR3 is CASSLRLLRGTEAFF. The CDR3 coding sequence is TGTGCCAGCAGCTTGAGATTATTAAGGGGCACTGAAGCTTTCTTT.

Regarding this clone: This clone may be a read error of a much larger clone one base away. The sample has other DNA sequences that encode this CDR3 too. The chain recombines TRBV18 with TRBJ2-5; TRBD1 agrees at 9 bases. The germline CDR1 and CDR2 sequences are KGHSH and LQKENI. This CDR3 region has 12 residues. Unmatched junction bases numbered 1, after V lost 6 bases and J lost 5 bases. The CDR3 DNA sequence: TGTGCCAGCTCCGACAGGGGGGAGACCCAGTACTTC. It is translated as CASSDRGETQYF. The full variable domain, in which reference TRBV18 and TRBJ2-5 provide the parts outside the CDR3, is NAGVMQNPRHLVRRRGQEARLRCSPMKGHSHVYWYRQLPEEGLKFMVYLQKENIIDESGMPKERFSAEFPKEGPSILRIQQVVRGDSAAYFCASSDRGETQYFGPGTRLLVL.

This clone was counted between two and nine times. The chain is built from TRBV4-2 and TRBJ1-2; TRBD1 aligns across 11 bases. J was trimmed by 7 bases and V by 1 base; bases with no gene match: 5. CDR1 is LGHNA, CDR2 YNFKEQ, per germline. This CDR3 contains 15 residues. The CDR3 loop reads CASSQASDRGLGYTF. The CDR3, as DNA: TGTGCCAGCAGCCAAGCTTCGGACAGGGGGCTTGGCTACACCTTC.